This T cell receptor (beta chain) was sequenced for a study of technical replicates of blood from several donors (dated by TCRdb to 2016 to 2017). Comments on this clone: Its antigen remains unidentified. Base qualities are not at hand, and no much larger clone is one base apart.

The method behind the library was the immunoSEQ multiplex PCR assay. In its TCRdb copy, this immuneACCESS table keeps in-frame sequences only and misses some clones. Where compared with another copy, unresolved V genes explain less than half of these, and the others have no known cause. Present in this sample are about 100,000 clones, approximately 95% of which were seen just once. Of the sample, approximately 0.22% falls within the top ten clones. V is clipped by 4 bases and J by 1 base, and the sequence between their germline boundaries is 10 bases long. The CDR3 has 14 amino acids, counting the end cysteine and phenylalanine. CDR3 DNA only is kept here, 42 bases in frame from base 1. CDR1 and CDR2 are read off the germline V gene (reference sequence) as SEHNR and FQNEAQ.

This chain joins TRBV7-9 to TRBJ2-5; the D gene is perhaps TRBD1, from 5 matching bases. This clonotype was obtained from a human donor in good health. Sequenced input: T cells isolated from PBMCs. The nucleotide sequence is TGTGCCAGCAGCTCCGACAGAGTCCAAGAGACCCAGTACTTC. This is translated as CASSSDRVQETQYF.